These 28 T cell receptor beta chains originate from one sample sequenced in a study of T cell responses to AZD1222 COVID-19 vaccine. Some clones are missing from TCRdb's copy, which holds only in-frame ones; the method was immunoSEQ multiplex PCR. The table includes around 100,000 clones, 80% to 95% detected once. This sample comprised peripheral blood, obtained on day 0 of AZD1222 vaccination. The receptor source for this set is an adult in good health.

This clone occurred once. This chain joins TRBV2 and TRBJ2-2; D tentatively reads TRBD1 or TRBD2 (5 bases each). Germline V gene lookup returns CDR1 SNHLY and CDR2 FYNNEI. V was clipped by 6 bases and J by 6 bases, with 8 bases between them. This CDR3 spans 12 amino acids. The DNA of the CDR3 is TGTGCCAGCAGGAGGGGACCCGGGGAGCTGTTTTTT. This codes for CASRRGPGELFF.

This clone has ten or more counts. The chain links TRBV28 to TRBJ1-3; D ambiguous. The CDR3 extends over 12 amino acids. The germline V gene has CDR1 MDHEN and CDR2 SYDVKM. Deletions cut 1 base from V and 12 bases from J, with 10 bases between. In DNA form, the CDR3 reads TGTGCCAGCAGTTTATCTGCCGCTATCATATATTTT. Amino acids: CASSLSAAIIYF.

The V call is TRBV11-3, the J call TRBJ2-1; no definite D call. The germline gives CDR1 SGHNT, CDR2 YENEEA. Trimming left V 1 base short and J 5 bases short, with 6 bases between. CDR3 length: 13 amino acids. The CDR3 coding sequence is TGTGCCAGCAGCTTAGTCCGTAACAATGAGCAGTTCTTC. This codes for CASSLVRNNEQFF.

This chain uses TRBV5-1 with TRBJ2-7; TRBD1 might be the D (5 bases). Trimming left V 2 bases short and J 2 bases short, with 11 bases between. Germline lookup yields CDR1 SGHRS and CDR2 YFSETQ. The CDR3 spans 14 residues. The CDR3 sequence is CASSFYGQAYEQYF. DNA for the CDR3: TGCGCCAGCAGCTTTTACGGACAAGCCTACGAGCAGTACTTC.

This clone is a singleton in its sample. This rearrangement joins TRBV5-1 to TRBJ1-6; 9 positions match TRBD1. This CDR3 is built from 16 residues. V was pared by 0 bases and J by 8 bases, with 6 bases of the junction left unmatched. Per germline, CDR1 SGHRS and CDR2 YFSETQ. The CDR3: CASSLGWGQGDSPLHF. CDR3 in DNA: TGCGCCAGCAGCTTGGGGTGGGGACAGGGTGATTCACCCCTCCACTTT.

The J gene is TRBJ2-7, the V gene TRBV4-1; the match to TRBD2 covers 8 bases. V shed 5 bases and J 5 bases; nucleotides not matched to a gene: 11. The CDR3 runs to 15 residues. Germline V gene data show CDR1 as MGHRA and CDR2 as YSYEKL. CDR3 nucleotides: TGCGCCAGCAGCACAGTCGGGACTAGAGGAGACGAGCAGTACTTC. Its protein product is CASSTVGTRGDEQYF.

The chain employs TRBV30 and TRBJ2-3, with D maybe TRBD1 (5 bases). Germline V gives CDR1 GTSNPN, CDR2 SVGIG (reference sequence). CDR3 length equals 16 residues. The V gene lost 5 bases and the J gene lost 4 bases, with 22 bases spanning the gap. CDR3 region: CAWSWGYISDADTQYF. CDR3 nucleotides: TGTGCCTGGTCGTGGGGCTATATCTCCGATGCAGATACGCAGTATTTT.

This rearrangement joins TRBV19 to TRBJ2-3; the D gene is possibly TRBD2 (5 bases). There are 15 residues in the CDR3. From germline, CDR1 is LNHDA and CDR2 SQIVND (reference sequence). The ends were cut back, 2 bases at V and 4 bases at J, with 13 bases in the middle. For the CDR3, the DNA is TGTGCCAGTAGTATAAATTCGGGAAGGGCAGATACGCAGTATTTT. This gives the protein CASSINSGRADTQYF.

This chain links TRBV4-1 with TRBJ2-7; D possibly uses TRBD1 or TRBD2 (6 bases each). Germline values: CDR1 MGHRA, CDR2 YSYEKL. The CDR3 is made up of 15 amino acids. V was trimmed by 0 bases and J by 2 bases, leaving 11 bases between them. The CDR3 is CASSQDAGQTYEQYF. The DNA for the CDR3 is TGCGCCAGCAGCCAAGATGCGGGACAAACCTACGAGCAGTACTTC.

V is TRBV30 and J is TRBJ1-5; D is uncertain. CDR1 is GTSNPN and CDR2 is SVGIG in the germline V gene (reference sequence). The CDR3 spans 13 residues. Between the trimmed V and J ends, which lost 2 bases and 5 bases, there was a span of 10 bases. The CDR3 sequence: CAWSSAGDQPQHF. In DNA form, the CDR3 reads TGTGCCTGGAGTTCGGCAGGAGATCAGCCCCAGCATTTT.

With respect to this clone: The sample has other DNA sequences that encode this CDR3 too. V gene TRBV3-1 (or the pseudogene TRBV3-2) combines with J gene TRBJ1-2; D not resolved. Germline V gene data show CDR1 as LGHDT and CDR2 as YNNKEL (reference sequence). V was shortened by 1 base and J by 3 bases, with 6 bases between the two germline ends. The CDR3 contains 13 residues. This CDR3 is CASSQGTDYGYTF. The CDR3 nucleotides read TGTGCCAGCAGCCAAGGGACCGACTATGGCTACACCTTC.

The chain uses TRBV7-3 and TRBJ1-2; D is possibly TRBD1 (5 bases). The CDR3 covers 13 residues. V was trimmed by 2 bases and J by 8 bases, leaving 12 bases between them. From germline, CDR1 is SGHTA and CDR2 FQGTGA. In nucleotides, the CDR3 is TGTGCCAGCAGCTTAGCGGCAGGGAACGGCTACACCTTC. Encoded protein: CASSLAAGNGYTF.

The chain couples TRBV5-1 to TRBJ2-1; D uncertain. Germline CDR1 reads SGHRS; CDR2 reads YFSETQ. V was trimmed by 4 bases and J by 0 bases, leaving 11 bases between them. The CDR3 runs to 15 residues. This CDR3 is CASSPVGSSYNEQFF. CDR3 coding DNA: TGCGCCAGCAGCCCGGTGGGTAGCTCCTACAATGAGCAGTTCTTC.

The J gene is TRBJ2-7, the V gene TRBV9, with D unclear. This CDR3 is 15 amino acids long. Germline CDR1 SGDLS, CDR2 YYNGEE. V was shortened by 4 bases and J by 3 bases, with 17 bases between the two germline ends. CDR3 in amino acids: CASSPRITPLYEQYF. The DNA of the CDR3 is TGTGCCAGCAGCCCCCGGATCACCCCCCTCTACGAGCAGTACTTC.

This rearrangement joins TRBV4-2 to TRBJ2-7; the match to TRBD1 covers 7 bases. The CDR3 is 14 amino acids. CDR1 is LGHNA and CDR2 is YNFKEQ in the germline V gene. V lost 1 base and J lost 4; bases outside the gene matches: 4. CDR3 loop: CASSQATGRYEQYF. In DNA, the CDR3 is TGTGCCAGCAGCCAAGCGACAGGGCGGTACGAGCAGTACTTC.

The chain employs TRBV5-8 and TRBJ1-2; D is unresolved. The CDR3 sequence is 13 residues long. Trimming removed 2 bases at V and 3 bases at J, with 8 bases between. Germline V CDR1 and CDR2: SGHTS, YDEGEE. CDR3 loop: CASSLGLYYGYTF. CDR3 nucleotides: TGTGCCAGCAGCTTAGGGCTTTACTATGGCTACACCTTC.

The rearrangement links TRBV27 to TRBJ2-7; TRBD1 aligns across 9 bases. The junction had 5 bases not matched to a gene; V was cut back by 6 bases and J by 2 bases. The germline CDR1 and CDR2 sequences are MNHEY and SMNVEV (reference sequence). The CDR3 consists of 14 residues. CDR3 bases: TGTGCCAGCAGCCTGGGACAGGGAGCCTACGAGCAGTACTTC. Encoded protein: CASSLGQGAYEQYF.

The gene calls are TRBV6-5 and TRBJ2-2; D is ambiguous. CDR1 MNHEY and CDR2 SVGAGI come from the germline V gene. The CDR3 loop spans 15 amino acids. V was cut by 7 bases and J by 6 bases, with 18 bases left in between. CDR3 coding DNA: TGTGCCAGCACCCCCGGGCCCCTTTGGGCCGGGGAGCTGTTTTTT. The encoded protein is CASTPGPLWAGELFF.

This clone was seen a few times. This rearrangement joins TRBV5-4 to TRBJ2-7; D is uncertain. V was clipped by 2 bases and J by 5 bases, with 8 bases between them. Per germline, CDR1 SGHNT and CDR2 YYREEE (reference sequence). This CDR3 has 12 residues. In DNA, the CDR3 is TGTGCCAGCAGCTTTTACCGCAACGAGCAGTACTTC. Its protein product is CASSFYRNEQYF.

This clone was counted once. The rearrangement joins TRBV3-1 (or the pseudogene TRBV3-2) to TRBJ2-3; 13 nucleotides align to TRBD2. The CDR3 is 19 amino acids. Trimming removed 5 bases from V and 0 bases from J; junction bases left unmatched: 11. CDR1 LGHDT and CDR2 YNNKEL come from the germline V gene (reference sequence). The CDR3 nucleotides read TGTGCCAGCAGCTATGATTGGGGGGGACTAGCGGGGAGCACAGATACGCAGTATTTT. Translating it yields CASSYDWGGLAGSTDTQYF.

CDR3 sequence reads: CARRSTGEAFF. The DNA for the CDR3 is TGTGCCAGGCGTTCTACGGGGGAAGCTTTCTTT. V and J are TRBV19 and TRBJ1-1; no clear D. Trimming removed 9 bases at V and 8 bases at J, with 13 bases between. Germline V gene lookup returns CDR1 LNHDA and CDR2 SQIVND (reference sequence). The CDR3 extends over 11 amino acids.

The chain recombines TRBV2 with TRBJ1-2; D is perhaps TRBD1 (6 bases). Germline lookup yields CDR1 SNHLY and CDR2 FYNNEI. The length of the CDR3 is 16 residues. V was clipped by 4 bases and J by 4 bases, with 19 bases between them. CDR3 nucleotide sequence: TGTGCCAGCAGTGGATTACAGGGAAGAGTGGGCTATGGCTACACCTTC. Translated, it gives CASSGLQGRVGYGYTF.

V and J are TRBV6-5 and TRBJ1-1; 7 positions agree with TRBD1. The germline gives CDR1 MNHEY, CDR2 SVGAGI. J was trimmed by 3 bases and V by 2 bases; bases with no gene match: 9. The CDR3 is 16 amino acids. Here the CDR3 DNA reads TGTGCCAGCAGTTACCGGACAGGCCATGGGGACACTGAAGCTTTCTTT. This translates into CASSYRTGHGDTEAFF.

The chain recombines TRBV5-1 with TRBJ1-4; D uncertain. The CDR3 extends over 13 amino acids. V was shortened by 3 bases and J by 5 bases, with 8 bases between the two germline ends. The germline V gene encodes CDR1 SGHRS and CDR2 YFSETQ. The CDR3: CASSSIPNEKLFF. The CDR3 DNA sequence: TGCGCCAGCAGCTCGATCCCGAATGAAAAACTGTTTTTT.

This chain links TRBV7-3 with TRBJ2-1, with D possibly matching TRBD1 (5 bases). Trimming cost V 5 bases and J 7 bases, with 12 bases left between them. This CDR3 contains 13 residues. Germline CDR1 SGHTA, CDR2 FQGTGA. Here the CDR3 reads CASSPRGRNEQFF. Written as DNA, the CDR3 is TGTGCCAGCAGCCCTAGGGGCCGGAATGAGCAGTTCTTC.

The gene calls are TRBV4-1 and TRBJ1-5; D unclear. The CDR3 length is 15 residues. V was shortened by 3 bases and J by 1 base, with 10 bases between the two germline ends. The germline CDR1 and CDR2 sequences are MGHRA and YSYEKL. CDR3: CASSQRTGSNQPQHF. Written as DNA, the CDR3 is TGCGCCAGCAGCCAGAGGACGGGAAGCAATCAGCCCCAGCATTTT.

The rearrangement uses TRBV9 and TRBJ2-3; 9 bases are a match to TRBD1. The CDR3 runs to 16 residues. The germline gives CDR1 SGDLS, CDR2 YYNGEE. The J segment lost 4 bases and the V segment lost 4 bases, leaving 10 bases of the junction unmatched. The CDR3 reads CASSPRTGGLADTQYF. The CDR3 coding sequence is TGTGCCAGCAGCCCACGAACAGGGGGCCTCGCAGATACGCAGTATTTT.

The CDR3 nucleotides are TGTGCCAGCAAGCGGTCTTTTGCCAGCAATGAGCAGTTCTTC. This translates into CASKRSFASNEQFF. The V gene is TRBV11-2, the J gene TRBJ2-1; a possible D gene is TRBD2 (5 bases). In germline, CDR1 is SGHAT, CDR2 FQNNGV. CDR3 size: 14 residues. Deletions cut 7 bases from V and 6 bases from J, with 16 bases between.